This is a list of T cell receptor beta chains from one sample in a study of cytomegalovirus exposure and HLA in healthy donors. Measured with immunoSEQ multiplex PCR; TCRdb has only the in-frame clones, and not every one. Of nearly 110,000 clones listed, 81% are singletons. Source material: PBMCs. Receptor source: a man between 25 and 39 years old in good health and CMV-seronegative. Both conserved end residues are part of each CDR3. A D gene is named only where the DNA matches it firmly. Some rows mark clone size as missing; the rest say once, few, many or name a class of expanded clone.

abundance: NA; v_gene: TRBV6-5; d_gene: NA; j_gene: TRBJ1-6; CDR3aa: CASSRDFRNSPLHF; CDR3nt: TGTGCCAGCAGTCGGGACTTTAGGAATTCACCCCTCCACTTT
abundance: NA; v_gene: TRBV11-2; d_gene: TRBD2; j_gene: TRBJ2-3; CDR3aa: CASSSSGRVQDTQYF; CDR3nt: TGTGCCAGCAGCTCTAGCGGCAGGGTCCAAGATACGCAGTATTTT
abundance: NA; v_gene: TRBV30; d_gene: NA; j_gene: TRBJ1-1; CDR3aa: CAWSPLDADRTEAFF; CDR3nt: TGTGCCTGGAGCCCCCTCGATGCGGATCGCACTGAAGCTTTCTTT
abundance: NA; v_gene: TRBV30; d_gene: TRBD2; j_gene: TRBJ2-1; CDR3aa: CAWSVQREDEQFF; CDR3nt: TGTGCCTGGAGTGTACAGCGGGAGGATGAGCAGTTCTTC
abundance: NA; v_gene: TRBV28; d_gene: TRBD1; j_gene: TRBJ1-1; CDR3aa: CASSLFRVSDREMNTEAFF; CDR3nt: TGTGCCAGCAGTTTATTTAGGGTATCGGACAGGGAGATGAACACTGAAGCTTTCTTT
abundance: NA; v_gene: TRBV29-1; d_gene: NA; j_gene: TRBJ1-1; CDR3aa: CSVERGWGNTEAFF; CDR3nt: TGCAGCGTTGAAAGGGGTTGGGGGAACACTGAAGCTTTCTTT
abundance: NA; v_gene: TRBV30; d_gene: NA; j_gene: TRBJ2-5; CDR3aa: CAWSADWSQYF; CDR3nt: TGTGCCTGGAGTGCCGACTGGAGTCAGTACTTC
abundance: NA; v_gene: TRBV6-5; d_gene: TRBD1; j_gene: TRBJ2-7; CDR3aa: CASSLGQGASQYF; CDR3nt: TGTGCCAGCAGTCTCGGACAGGGGGCCTCGCAGTACTTC
abundance: few; v_gene: TRBV7-6; d_gene: NA; j_gene: TRBJ1-5; CDR3aa: CASSSPGVSNQPQHF; CDR3nt: TGTGCCAGCAGCTCACCGGGGGTTAGCAATCAGCCCCAGCATTTT
abundance: NA; v_gene: TRBV20-1; d_gene: NA; j_gene: TRBJ1-1; CDR3aa: CSAIYLLEAFF; CDR3nt: TGCAGTGCTATCTACCTGTTGGAAGCTTTCTTT
abundance: NA; v_gene: TRBV10-2; d_gene: NA; j_gene: TRBJ1-2; CDR3aa: CASSPTAGGPYTF; CDR3nt: TGCGCCAGCAGTCCCACCGCGGGAGGGCCGTACACCTTC
abundance: NA; v_gene: TRBV9; d_gene: TRBD1; j_gene: TRBJ1-2; CDR3aa: CASRSTGGNYGYTF; CDR3nt: TGTGCCAGCAGGTCGACAGGGGGAAACTATGGCTACACCTTC
abundance: once; v_gene: TRBV28; d_gene: NA; j_gene: TRBJ1-2; CDR3aa: CATGGYGYTF; CDR3nt: TGTGCCACGGGAGGGTATGGCTACACCTTC
abundance: NA; v_gene: TRBV28; d_gene: TRBD2; j_gene: TRBJ2-1; CDR3aa: CASTTRGVLGSYNEQFF; CDR3nt: TGTGCCAGCACCACTCGGGGGGTCTTGGGCTCCTACAATGAGCAGTTCTTC
abundance: NA; v_gene: TRBV28; d_gene: NA; j_gene: TRBJ2-1; CDR3aa: CASRRSTPTQFF; CDR3nt: TGTGCCAGCAGACGATCTACCCCTACGCAGTTCTTC
abundance: NA; v_gene: TRBV6-5; d_gene: NA; j_gene: TRBJ1-6; CDR3aa: CASSYSNSRNSPLHF; CDR3nt: TGTGCCAGCAGTTACTCGAACAGTCGTAATTCACCCCTCCACTTT
abundance: NA; v_gene: TRBV5-1; d_gene: TRBD1; j_gene: TRBJ2-7; CDR3aa: CASSSTGGQDEQYF; CDR3nt: TGCGCCAGCAGCTCGACAGGGGGCCAAGACGAGCAGTACTTC
abundance: once; v_gene: TRBV10-2; d_gene: TRBD2; j_gene: TRBJ2-3; CDR3aa: CASSEIAGGPTQYF; CDR3nt: TGCGCCAGCAGTGAAATAGCGGGAGGCCCCACGCAGTATTTT
abundance: NA; v_gene: TRBV13; d_gene: NA; j_gene: TRBJ2-5; CDR3aa: CASSHAGRETQYF; CDR3nt: TGTGCCAGCAGCCACGCGGGTAGGGAGACCCAGTACTTC
abundance: NA; v_gene: TRBV25-1; d_gene: NA; j_gene: TRBJ1-6; CDR3aa: CASSEPGLRSPLHF; CDR3nt: TGTGCCAGCAGTGAGCCGGGACTCAGGTCACCCCTCCACTTT
abundance: NA; v_gene: TRBV28; d_gene: NA; j_gene: TRBJ1-1; CDR3aa: CASSSPVNTEAFF; CDR3nt: TGTGCCAGCAGTTCCCCAGTGAACACTGAAGCTTTCTTT
abundance: NA; v_gene: TRBV5-1; d_gene: TRBD1; j_gene: TRBJ1-1; CDR3aa: CASSTGTAYTEAFF; CDR3nt: TGCGCCAGCAGCACCGGGACAGCCTACACTGAAGCTTTCTTT
abundance: once; v_gene: TRBV7-8; d_gene: NA; j_gene: TRBJ2-5; CDR3aa: CASSQDRGETQYF; CDR3nt: TGTGCCAGCAGCCAAGACAGAGGAGAGACCCAGTACTTC
abundance: NA; v_gene: TRBV29-1; d_gene: NA; j_gene: TRBJ2-7; CDR3aa: CSVGGGGSYLYEQYF; CDR3nt: TGCAGCGTTGGAGGGGGGGGTTCTTACCTCTACGAGCAGTACTTC
abundance: NA; v_gene: TRBV29-1; d_gene: NA; j_gene: TRBJ1-1; CDR3aa: CSSASGVTTEAFF; CDR3nt: TGCAGCTCAGCCTCAGGGGTGACCACTGAAGCTTTCTTT
abundance: few; v_gene: TRBV9; d_gene: NA; j_gene: TRBJ1-1; CDR3aa: CASSDTLEEAFF; CDR3nt: TGTGCCAGCAGCGATACCCTGGAGGAAGCTTTCTTT
abundance: NA; v_gene: TRBV29-1; d_gene: TRBD1; j_gene: TRBJ1-1; CDR3aa: CSVRTGGNTEAFF; CDR3nt: TGCAGCGTCCGGACAGGCGGGAACACTGAAGCTTTCTTT
abundance: NA; v_gene: TRBV10-3; d_gene: NA; j_gene: TRBJ2-2; CDR3aa: CAISEGAPRELFF; CDR3nt: TGTGCCATCAGTGAGGGTGCGCCCCGGGAGCTGTTTTTT
abundance: NA; v_gene: TRBV27; d_gene: TRBD2; j_gene: TRBJ2-7; CDR3aa: CASSPRPSGRDEQYF; CDR3nt: TGTGCCAGCAGTCCCCGCCCTAGCGGGAGGGACGAGCAGTACTTC
abundance: NA; v_gene: TRBV6-5; d_gene: NA; j_gene: TRBJ2-7; CDR3aa: CATGGGREQYF; CDR3nt: TGTGCCACAGGCGGGGGCCGAGAGCAGTACTTC
abundance: NA; v_gene: TRBV10-2; d_gene: TRBD2; j_gene: TRBJ2-5; CDR3aa: CASSRGGGAGVQGTQYF; CDR3nt: TGCGCCAGCAGCCGTGGAGGTGGGGCGGGGGTACAAGGGACCCAGTACTTC
abundance: NA; v_gene: TRBV9; d_gene: NA; j_gene: TRBJ2-2; CDR3aa: CASSVGGGNTGELFF; CDR3nt: TGTGCCAGCAGCGTAGGGGGCGGGAACACCGGGGAGCTGTTTTTT
abundance: NA; v_gene: TRBV7-2; d_gene: NA; j_gene: TRBJ1-2; CDR3aa: CASSPRTVLYGYTF; CDR3nt: TGTGCCAGCAGTCCCAGGACAGTCCTCTATGGCTACACCTTC
abundance: NA; v_gene: TRBV9; d_gene: TRBD1; j_gene: TRBJ1-2; CDR3aa: CASSGGQGAQYGYTF; CDR3nt: TGTGCCAGCAGCGGGGGACAGGGGGCCCAGTATGGCTACACCTTC
abundance: NA; v_gene: TRBV27; d_gene: NA; j_gene: TRBJ1-1; CDR3aa: CASSTQGIHTEAFF; CDR3nt: TGTGCCAGCAGTACACAGGGAATCCACACTGAAGCTTTCTTT
abundance: NA; v_gene: TRBV18; d_gene: TRBD1; j_gene: TRBJ2-4; CDR3aa: CASSPRQGAENIQYF; CDR3nt: TGTGCCAGCTCACCCCGGCAGGGGGCTGAAAACATTCAGTACTTC
abundance: few; v_gene: TRBV10-2; d_gene: TRBD1; j_gene: TRBJ2-2; CDR3aa: CATSTGEAGELFF; CDR3nt: TGCGCCACCTCCACAGGGGAAGCCGGGGAGCTGTTTTTT
abundance: NA; v_gene: TRBV4-1; d_gene: TRBD2; j_gene: TRBJ2-5; CDR3aa: CASSLRTSGNQETQYF; CDR3nt: TGCGCCAGCAGCCTGAGGACTAGCGGGAACCAAGAGACCCAGTACTTC
abundance: NA; v_gene: TRBV10-2; d_gene: NA; j_gene: TRBJ2-1; CDR3aa: CASSDQRAYNEQFF; CDR3nt: TGCGCCAGCAGTGATCAGCGGGCCTACAATGAGCAGTTCTTC
abundance: NA; v_gene: TRBV9; d_gene: NA; j_gene: TRBJ2-1; CDR3aa: CASSGIRDNEQFF; CDR3nt: TGTGCCAGCAGCGGAATCAGGGACAATGAGCAGTTCTTC
abundance: NA; v_gene: TRBV9; d_gene: NA; j_gene: TRBJ2-6; CDR3aa: CASSVAESSGANVLTF; CDR3nt: TGTGCCAGCAGCGTAGCCGAGAGCTCTGGGGCCAACGTCCTGACTTTC
abundance: few; v_gene: TRBV6-1; d_gene: TRBD1; j_gene: TRBJ1-4; CDR3aa: CASSEGGQGLREKLFF; CDR3nt: TGTGCCAGCAGTGAAGGGGGACAGGGGCTTCGAGAAAAACTGTTTTTT
abundance: NA; v_gene: TRBV12-5; d_gene: NA; j_gene: TRBJ2-6; CDR3aa: CASAHSGANVLTF; CDR3nt: TGTGCTAGTGCCCACTCTGGGGCCAACGTCCTGACTTTC
abundance: NA; v_gene: TRBV7-9; d_gene: TRBD1; j_gene: TRBJ1-1; CDR3aa: CASSRGQGVNTEAFF; CDR3nt: TGTGCCAGCAGCCGAGGACAGGGGGTGAACACTGAAGCTTTCTTT
abundance: NA; v_gene: TRBV28; d_gene: NA; j_gene: TRBJ2-3; CDR3aa: CASSWDSSEDTQYF; CDR3nt: TGTGCCAGCAGTTGGGACTCTTCGGAAGATACGCAGTATTTT
abundance: NA; v_gene: TRBV5-1; d_gene: NA; j_gene: TRBJ2-7; CDR3aa: CASSSRYHEQYF; CDR3nt: TGCGCCAGCAGCTCCAGGTACCACGAGCAGTACTTC
abundance: NA; v_gene: TRBV5-6; d_gene: TRBD2; j_gene: TRBJ2-7; CDR3aa: CASSRDYYEQYF; CDR3nt: TGTGCCAGCAGCCGGGACTATTACGAGCAGTACTTC
abundance: NA; v_gene: TRBV21-1; d_gene: NA; j_gene: TRBJ1-6; CDR3aa: CASSKVGGGACRSPLHF; CDR3nt: NA
abundance: few; v_gene: TRBV6-5; d_gene: NA; j_gene: TRBJ2-7; CDR3aa: CASSSEPPGADEQYF; CDR3nt: TGTGCCAGCAGTTCGGAACCTCCAGGGGCGGACGAGCAGTACTTC
abundance: NA; v_gene: TRBV7-2; d_gene: TRBD2; j_gene: TRBJ2-7; CDR3aa: CASSSLGLAASYEQYF; CDR3nt: TGTGCCAGCAGCTCGTTAGGGCTAGCGGCTTCCTACGAGCAGTACTTC